The clone carrying this T cell receptor beta chain was counted at least ten times. Via MiXCR, TCRdb re-called the 5' RACE reads, giving one row per CDR3 protein. The table records 120,000 to 150,000 distinct CDR3 sequences, around 4% of them present only once. This specimen comes from a study of human T cells and chemical hapten exposure. Extraction yielded total RNA from whole blood (unfractionated). The germline CDR1 and CDR2 sequences are SGHVS and FQNEAQ. The V end lost 5 bases, the J end lost 4 bases, and 15 bases lay between the germline ends. The CDR3 length is 16 residues. V usage is TRBV7-8 and J usage is TRBJ2-6; perhaps TRBD1 as D (5 bases). The clonotype was recovered from a female donor in good health. Here the CDR3 DNA reads TGTGCCAGCAGCCCCCAGCCAGGGTCCGGGGCCAACGTCCTGACTTTC. This encodes CASSPQPGSGANVLTF.